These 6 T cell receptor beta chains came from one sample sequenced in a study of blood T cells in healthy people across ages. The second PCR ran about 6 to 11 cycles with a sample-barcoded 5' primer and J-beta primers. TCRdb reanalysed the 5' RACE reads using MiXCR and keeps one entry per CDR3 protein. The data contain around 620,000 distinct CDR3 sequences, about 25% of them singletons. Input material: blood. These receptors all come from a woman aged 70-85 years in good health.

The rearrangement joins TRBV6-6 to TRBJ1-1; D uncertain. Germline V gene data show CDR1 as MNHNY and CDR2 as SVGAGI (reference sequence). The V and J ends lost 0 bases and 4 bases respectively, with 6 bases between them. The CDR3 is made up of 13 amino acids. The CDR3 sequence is CASSYSRATEAFF. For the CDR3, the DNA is TGTGCCAGCAGTTACTCTCGGGCCACTGAAGCTTTCTTT.

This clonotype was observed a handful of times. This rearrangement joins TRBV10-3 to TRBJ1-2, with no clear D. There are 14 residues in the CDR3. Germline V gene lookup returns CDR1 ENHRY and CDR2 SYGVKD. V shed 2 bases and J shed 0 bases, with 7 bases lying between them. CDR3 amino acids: CAISEPAPNYGYTF. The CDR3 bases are TGTGCCATCAGTGAGCCAGCGCCTAACTATGGCTACACCTTC.

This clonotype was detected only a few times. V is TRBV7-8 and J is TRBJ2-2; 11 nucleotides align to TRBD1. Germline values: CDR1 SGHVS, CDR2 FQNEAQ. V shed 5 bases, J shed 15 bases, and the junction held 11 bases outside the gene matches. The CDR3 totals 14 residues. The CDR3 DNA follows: TGTGCCAGCAGCCCGAGGCCCGGGACAGGGGGGTTGTTTTTT. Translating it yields CASSPRPGTGGLFF.

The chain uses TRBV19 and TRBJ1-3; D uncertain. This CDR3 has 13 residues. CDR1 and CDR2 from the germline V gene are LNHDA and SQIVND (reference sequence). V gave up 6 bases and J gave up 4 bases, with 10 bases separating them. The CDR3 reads CASRIFTGNTIYF. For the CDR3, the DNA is TGTGCCAGTAGAATCTTCACCGGAAACACCATATATTTT.

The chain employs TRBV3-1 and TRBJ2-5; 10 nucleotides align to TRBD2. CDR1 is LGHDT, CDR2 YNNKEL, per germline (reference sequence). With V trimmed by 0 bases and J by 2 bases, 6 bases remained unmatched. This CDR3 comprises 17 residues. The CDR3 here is CASSQDETSGIQETQYF. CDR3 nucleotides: TGTGCCAGCAGCCAAGATGAAACTAGCGGGATACAAGAGACCCAGTACTTC.

In nucleotides, the CDR3 is TGCGCCAGCAGCCGTAGATTGAGCGCGGGGGTTACCGGGGAGCTGTTTTTT. Encoded protein: CASSRRLSAGVTGELFF. V usage is TRBV5-1 and J usage is TRBJ2-2; 7 bases align to TRBD2. The CDR3 has 17 amino acids. CDR1 and CDR2 (germline): SGHRS, YFSETQ. V gave up 4 bases and J gave up 5 bases; unmatched junction bases: 14.